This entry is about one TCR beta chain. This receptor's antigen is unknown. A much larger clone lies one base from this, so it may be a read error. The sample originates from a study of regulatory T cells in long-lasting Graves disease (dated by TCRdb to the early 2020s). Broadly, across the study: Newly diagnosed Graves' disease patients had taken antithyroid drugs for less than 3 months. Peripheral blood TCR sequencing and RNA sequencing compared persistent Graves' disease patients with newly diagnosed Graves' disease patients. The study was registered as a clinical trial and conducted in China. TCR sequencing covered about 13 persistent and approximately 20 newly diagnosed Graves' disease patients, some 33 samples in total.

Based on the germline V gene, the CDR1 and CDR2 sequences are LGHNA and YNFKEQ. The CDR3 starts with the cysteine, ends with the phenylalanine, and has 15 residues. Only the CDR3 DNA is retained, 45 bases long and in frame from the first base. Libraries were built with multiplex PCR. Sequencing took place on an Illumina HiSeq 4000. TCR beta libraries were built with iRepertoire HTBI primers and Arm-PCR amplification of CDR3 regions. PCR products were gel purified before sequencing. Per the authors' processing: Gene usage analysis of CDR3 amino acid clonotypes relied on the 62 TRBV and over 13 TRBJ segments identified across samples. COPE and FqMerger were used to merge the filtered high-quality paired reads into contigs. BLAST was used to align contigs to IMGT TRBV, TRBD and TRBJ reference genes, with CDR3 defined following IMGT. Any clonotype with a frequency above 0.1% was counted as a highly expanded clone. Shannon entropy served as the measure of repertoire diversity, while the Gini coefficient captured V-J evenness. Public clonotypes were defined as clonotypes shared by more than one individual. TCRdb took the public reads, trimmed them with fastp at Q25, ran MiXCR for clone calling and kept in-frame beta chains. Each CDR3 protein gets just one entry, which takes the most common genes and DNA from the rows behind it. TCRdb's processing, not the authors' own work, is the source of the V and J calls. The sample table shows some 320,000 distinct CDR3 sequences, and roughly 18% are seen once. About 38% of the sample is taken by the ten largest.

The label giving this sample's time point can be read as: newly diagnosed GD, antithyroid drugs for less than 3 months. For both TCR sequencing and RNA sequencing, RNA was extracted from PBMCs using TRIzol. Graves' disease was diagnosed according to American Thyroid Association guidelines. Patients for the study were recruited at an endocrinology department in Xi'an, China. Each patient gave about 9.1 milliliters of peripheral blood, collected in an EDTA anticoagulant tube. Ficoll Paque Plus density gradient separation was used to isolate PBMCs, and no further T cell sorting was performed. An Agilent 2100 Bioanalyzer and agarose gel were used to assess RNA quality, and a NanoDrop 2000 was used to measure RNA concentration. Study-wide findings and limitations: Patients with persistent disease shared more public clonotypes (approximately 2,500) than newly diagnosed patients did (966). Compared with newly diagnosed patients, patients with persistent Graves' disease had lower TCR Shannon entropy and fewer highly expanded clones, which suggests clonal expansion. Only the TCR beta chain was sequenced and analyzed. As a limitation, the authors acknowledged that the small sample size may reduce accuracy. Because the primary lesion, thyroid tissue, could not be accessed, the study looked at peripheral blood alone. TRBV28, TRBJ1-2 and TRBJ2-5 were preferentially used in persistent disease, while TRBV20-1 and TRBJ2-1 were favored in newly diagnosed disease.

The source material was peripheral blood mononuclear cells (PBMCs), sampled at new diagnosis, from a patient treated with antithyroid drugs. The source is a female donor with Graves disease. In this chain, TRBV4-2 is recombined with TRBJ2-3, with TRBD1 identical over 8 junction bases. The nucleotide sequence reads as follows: TGTGCCAGCAGCCAGGACGGGACAGGCACAGATACGCGGTATTTT. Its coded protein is CASSQDGTGTDTRYF.